Shown below are 2 T cell receptor beta chains from a single sample sequenced in a study of cytotoxic CD8 clonotypes in ibrutinib-treated CLL. Measured with immunoSEQ multiplex PCR; TCRdb has only the in-frame clones, and not every one. The sample comprises 60,000 or so clones, roughly 59% of which are singletons, and 14% to 15% rests with the top ten. Source: PBMCs, taken after 12 months of ibrutinib treatment. Source of these receptors: a human donor with chronic lymphocytic leukemia.

This sequence joins TRBV19 and TRBJ1-4; D not certain. The germline CDR1 and CDR2 sequences are LNHDA and SQIVND (reference sequence). The CDR3 loop spans 13 amino acids. V was cut by 3 bases and J by 8 bases, with 10 bases left in between. The CDR3 nucleotides read TGTGCCAGTAGTATCGTTCTTTGGGAAAAACTGTTTTTT. Translating gives CASSIVLWEKLFF.

This chain joins TRBV7-9 and TRBJ1-2; D remains unclear. The V and J ends lost 2 bases and 4 bases respectively, with 8 bases between them. Germline lookup yields CDR1 SEHNR and CDR2 FQNEAQ (reference sequence). The CDR3 extends over 13 amino acids. This chain's CDR3 is CASSLIRAYGYTF. CDR3 DNA: TGTGCCAGCAGCTTAATTAGGGCCTATGGCTACACCTTC.